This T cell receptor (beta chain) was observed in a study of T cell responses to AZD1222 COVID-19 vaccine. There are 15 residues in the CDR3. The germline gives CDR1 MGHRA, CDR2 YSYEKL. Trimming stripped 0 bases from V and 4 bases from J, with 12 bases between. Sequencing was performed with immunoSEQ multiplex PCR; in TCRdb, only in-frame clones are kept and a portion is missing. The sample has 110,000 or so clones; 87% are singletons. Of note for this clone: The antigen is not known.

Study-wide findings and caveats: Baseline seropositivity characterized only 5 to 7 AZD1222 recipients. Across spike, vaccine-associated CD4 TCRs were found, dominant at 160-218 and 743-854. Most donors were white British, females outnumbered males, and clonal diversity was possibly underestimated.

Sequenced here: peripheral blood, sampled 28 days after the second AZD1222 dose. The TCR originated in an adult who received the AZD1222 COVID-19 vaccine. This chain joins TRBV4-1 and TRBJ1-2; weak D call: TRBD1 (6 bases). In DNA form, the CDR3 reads TGCGCCAGCAGCCAAGATCTAGGACAGTTCTATGGCTACACCTTC. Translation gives CASSQDLGQFYGYTF.